What follows are 18 T cell receptor beta chains derived from one specimen sequenced in a study of type 1 regulatory T cells. Their recognized antigens are unknown. MiXCR was run by TCRdb on the reads, yielding one entry per CDR3 protein. The sample includes tens of thousands of distinct CDR3 sequences, 55% to 80% of them seen just once. Sequenced material: cultured T cells, either the whole culture or a sorted T cell fraction (not recorded which). The sample's subset: Tr1-enriched cell product generated in vitro against host alloantigens. Every receptor here comes from a human donor in good health.

The gene calls are TRBV3-1 and TRBJ2-3; 12 bases agree with TRBD2. CDR3 length equals 16 residues. From germline, CDR1 is LGHDT and CDR2 YNNKEL (reference sequence). V dropped 0 bases and J dropped 6; count of bases not matched to a gene: 4. CDR3 protein: CASSQDLAGGTDTQYF. The CDR3 bases are TGTGCCAGCAGCCAAGATCTAGCGGGGGGGACGGATACGCAGTATTTT.

CDR3 bases: TGTGCCAGCAGTTCGAAATCCCTGACAGGGAACTATGGCTACACCTTC. It translates to CASSSKSLTGNYGYTF. The chain joins TRBV12-3 or TRBV12-4 to TRBJ1-2; 7 bases agree with TRBD1. J was trimmed by 2 bases and V by 4 bases; bases with no gene match: 10. There are 16 residues in the CDR3.

This chain connects TRBV20-1 to TRBJ2-5; 9 bases match TRBD2. The CDR3 contains 15 residues. Germline CDR1 is DFQATT and CDR2 is SNEGSKA (reference sequence). The V segment lost 3 bases and the J segment 2 bases; nucleotides outside the gene matches: 7. CDR3 in amino acids: CSASGTSRLQETQYF. The DNA of the CDR3 is TGCAGTGCTAGTGGGACTAGCAGGTTGCAAGAGACCCAGTACTTC.

This chain uses TRBV7-9 with TRBJ2-7, with D possibly matching TRBD1 (6 bases). Trimming took off 5 bases at V and 2 bases at J, with 19 bases between the two ends. CDR1 is SEHNR and CDR2 is FQNEAQ in the germline V gene (reference sequence). The CDR3 covers 16 residues. CDR3 coding DNA: TGTGCCAGCAGCAGGCAAGATCAGACAGGTGCCTACGAGCAGTACTTC. Translating gives CASSRQDQTGAYEQYF.

V and J are TRBV25-1 and TRBJ2-1; perhaps TRBD2 as D (7 bases). Trimming took 0 bases from V and 4 from J, leaving 13 bases between them. Germline CDR1 and CDR2: MGHDK and SYGVNS. The CDR3 runs 16 residues. The CDR3 reads CASSEYGGGAYNEQFF. The CDR3 nucleotides are TGTGCCAGCAGTGAATACGGAGGGGGGGCTTACAATGAGCAGTTCTTC.

The V gene is TRBV2, the J gene TRBJ2-7; D is ambiguous. Germline values: CDR1 SNHLY, CDR2 FYNNEI. The germline V and J ends were trimmed by 5 bases and 3 bases, with 11 bases remaining between them. The CDR3 totals 13 residues. CDR3 residues: CASSYPGNYEQYF. As DNA, the CDR3 is TGTGCCAGCAGTTACCCCGGCAACTACGAGCAGTACTTC.

The CDR3 nucleotides are TGTGCCAGTAGTATAGGCGTGGATTATTCTGGGGCCAACGTCCTGACTTTC. This encodes CASSIGVDYSGANVLTF. The V gene is TRBV19, the J gene TRBJ2-6; D not certain. The germline gives CDR1 LNHDA, CDR2 SQIVND (reference sequence). V was shortened by 1 base and J by 1 base, with 11 bases between the two germline ends. The CDR3 consists of 17 residues.

This clonotype was counted only a few times. This chain links TRBV5-1 with TRBJ2-1; no clear D gene. Trimming shortened V by 0 bases and J by 3 bases, and 4 bases separated the two germline ends. The CDR3 runs to 13 residues. Germline CDR1 and CDR2: SGHRS and YFSETQ. CDR3 sequence reads: CASSLDDYNEQFF. CDR3 nucleotides: TGCGCCAGCAGCTTGGACGACTACAATGAGCAGTTCTTC.

This clonotype was counted only a few times. The rearrangement links TRBV5-1 to TRBJ1-1; D is perhaps TRBD1 (6 bases). CDR1 is SGHRS, CDR2 YFSETQ, per germline. The V and J ends lost 4 bases and 1 base respectively, with 11 bases between them. This CDR3 is built from 14 residues. Here the CDR3 DNA reads TGCGCCAGCAGCCCTGGACAGCCGAACACTGAAGCTTTCTTT. Translation gives CASSPGQPNTEAFF.

This sequence joins TRBV3-1 and TRBJ2-6; 7 bases are a match to TRBD1. The V gene end was trimmed by 4 bases and the J gene end by 1 base; junction bases not matched to a gene: 10. Germline CDR1 is LGHDT and CDR2 is YNNKEL (reference sequence). The CDR3 extends over 18 amino acids. CDR3 DNA sequence: TGTGCCAGCAGCCGCCGACAGGGCGCGGAGTCTGGGGCCAACGTCCTGACTTTC. As protein: CASSRRQGAESGANVLTF.

This chain links TRBV7-9 with TRBJ2-5; the D is unclear. The CDR3 runs 14 residues. Germline V CDR1 and CDR2: SEHNR, FQNEAQ (reference sequence). V was shortened by 1 base and J by 1 base, with 7 bases between the two germline ends. CDR3 sequence reads: CASSLVGTQETQYF. The CDR3 DNA reads as TGTGCCAGCAGCTTAGTTGGTACCCAAGAGACCCAGTACTTC.

The V gene is TRBV9, the J gene TRBJ2-3; 7 nucleotides align to TRBD1. Germline trimming cut 4 bases from V and 1 base from J; bases unmatched to any gene: 6. The germline CDR1 and CDR2 sequences are SGDLS and YYNGEE. The CDR3 has 15 amino acids. CDR3 sequence (DNA): TGTGCCAGCAGCCTCGGGACAGCTCGCACAGATACGCAGTATTTT. This translates into CASSLGTARTDTQYF.

The gene calls are TRBV7-2 and TRBJ2-7, with TRBD2 as a possible D gene (6 bases). V was pared by 5 bases and J by 2 bases, with 13 bases between. Germline V gene sequence: CDR1 SGHTA, CDR2 FQGNSA. This CDR3 has 14 amino acids. As DNA, the CDR3 is TGTGCCAGCAGCCTGTGGACGGGAGCCTACGAGCAGTACTTC. Translation: CASSLWTGAYEQYF.

V and J are TRBV6-5 and TRBJ1-2; TRBD1 agrees at 10 bases. The CDR3 has 16 amino acids. With V trimmed by 0 bases and J by 2 bases, 3 bases remained unmatched. Germline loops: CDR1 MNHEY, CDR2 SVGAGI. The CDR3 is CASSYSRTGGNYGYTF. Here the CDR3 DNA reads TGTGCCAGCAGTTACTCGAGGACAGGGGGGAACTATGGCTACACCTTC.

The chain recombines TRBV5-1 with TRBJ2-7, with D perhaps TRBD1 (5 bases). The CDR3 consists of 15 residues. V lost 4 bases and J lost 4, with 18 bases in between. The germline gives CDR1 SGHRS, CDR2 YFSETQ. The CDR3 loop is CASSPSDTLGYEQYF. The CDR3 nucleotides are TGCGCCAGCAGCCCTTCGGACACCCTTGGGTACGAGCAGTACTTC.

This clonotype is medium-sized by share. The chain carries TRBV10-3 and TRBJ2-7, with 9 bases aligning to TRBD2. Germline lookup yields CDR1 ENHRY and CDR2 SYGVKD. The CDR3 is made up of 15 amino acids. V dropped 4 bases and J dropped 2; count of bases not matched to a gene: 6. The CDR3 spells CAISVGSGGPYEQYF. Written as DNA, the CDR3 is TGTGCCATCAGTGTTGGTAGCGGGGGACCCTACGAGCAGTACTTC.

The rearrangement links TRBV6-1 to TRBJ2-1; 12 bases map to TRBD1. Trimming removed 3 bases from V and 15 bases from J; junction bases left unmatched: 9. Germline V CDR1 and CDR2: MNHNS, SASEGT. This CDR3 comprises 14 residues. The CDR3 coding sequence is TGTGCCAGCAGTGACGGGACAGGGGGCTCAAGGGCGTTCTTC. Amino acid sequence: CASSDGTGGSRAFF.

The J gene is TRBJ1-1, the V gene TRBV4-1; 7 nucleotides line up with TRBD1. Per germline, CDR1 MGHRA and CDR2 YSYEKL. This CDR3 has 15 amino acids. The V and J ends lost 2 bases and 6 bases, in that order; junction bases with no gene match: 9. The CDR3 coding sequence is TGCGCCAGCAGCCAACCTCTTCGACAGGGTTCTGAAGCTTTCTTT. Amino acids: CASSQPLRQGSEAFF.